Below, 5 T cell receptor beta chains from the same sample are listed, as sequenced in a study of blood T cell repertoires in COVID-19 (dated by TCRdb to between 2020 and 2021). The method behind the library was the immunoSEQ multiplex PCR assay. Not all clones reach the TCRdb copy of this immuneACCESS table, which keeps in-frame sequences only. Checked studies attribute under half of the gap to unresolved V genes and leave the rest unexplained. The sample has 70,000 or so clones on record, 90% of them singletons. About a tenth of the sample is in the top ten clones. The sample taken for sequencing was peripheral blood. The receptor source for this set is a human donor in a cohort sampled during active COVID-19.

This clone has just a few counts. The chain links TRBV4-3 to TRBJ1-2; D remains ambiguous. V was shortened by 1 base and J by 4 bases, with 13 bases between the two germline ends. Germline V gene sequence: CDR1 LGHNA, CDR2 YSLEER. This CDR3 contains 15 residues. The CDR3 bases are TGCGCCAGCAGCCAAGCTGAGGAGGTGGGCTATGGCTACACCTTC. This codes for CASSQAEEVGYGYTF.

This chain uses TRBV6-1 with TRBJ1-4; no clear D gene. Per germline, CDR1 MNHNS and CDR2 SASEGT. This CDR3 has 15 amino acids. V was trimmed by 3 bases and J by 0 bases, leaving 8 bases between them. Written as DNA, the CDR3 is TGTGCCAGCAGTGACGCTACAGCAACTAATGAAAAACTGTTTTTT. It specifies CASSDATATNEKLFF.

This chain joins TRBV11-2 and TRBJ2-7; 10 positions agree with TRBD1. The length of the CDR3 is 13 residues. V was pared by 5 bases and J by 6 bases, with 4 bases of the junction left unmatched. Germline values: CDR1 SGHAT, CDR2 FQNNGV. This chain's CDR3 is CASSPGQGTEQYF. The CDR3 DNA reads TGTGCCAGCAGCCCGGGACAGGGGACCGAGCAGTACTTC.

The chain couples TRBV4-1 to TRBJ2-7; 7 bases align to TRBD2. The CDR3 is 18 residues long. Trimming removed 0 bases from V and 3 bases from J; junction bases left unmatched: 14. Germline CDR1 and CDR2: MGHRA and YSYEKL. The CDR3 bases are TGCGCCAGCAGCCAAGATTGGGTGGGGGGGGGTAGCGGCTACGAGCAGTACTTC. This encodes CASSQDWVGGGSGYEQYF.

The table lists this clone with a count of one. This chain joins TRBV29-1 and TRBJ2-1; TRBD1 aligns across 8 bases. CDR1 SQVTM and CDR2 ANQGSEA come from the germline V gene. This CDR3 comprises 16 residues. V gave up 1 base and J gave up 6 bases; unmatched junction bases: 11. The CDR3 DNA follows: TGCAGCGTTGAAGGCCACGGGCAGGGGGCACGCAATGAGCAGTTCTTC. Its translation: CSVEGHGQGARNEQFF.